This TCR beta chain was sequenced in a study of vaccination and CD4 T cells after COVID-19. An Oncomine TCR Beta short-read assay was used to sequence the DNA from cultured CD4+ T cells. MiXCR, run by TCRdb on the PCR reads, gives a single entry per CDR3 protein. The sample lists tens of thousands of distinct CDR3 sequences, 44% occurring once. For this clonotype: Its antigen remains unidentified.

CDR3 size: 15 residues. CDR1 SGHTA and CDR2 FQGNSA come from the germline V gene. V lost 1 base and J lost 8, with 14 bases in between. Described treatment: roughly 10-day PBMC culture with coronavirus spike peptide pools or control peptides (ViraFEST assay). Half-medium changes with fresh IL-2 medium occurred on days 3 and 7. The J gene is TRBJ1-4, the V gene TRBV7-2, with no clear D. This clonotype originated in a human donor who received a COVID-19 vaccine. Sample: CD4+ T cells from blood, cultured in vitro, taken before SARS-CoV-2 vaccination. The CDR3 sequence is CASSLGGDLNEKLFF. The CDR3 DNA is TGTGCCAGCAGCTTAGGCGGGGATTTAAACGAAAAACTGTTTTTT.